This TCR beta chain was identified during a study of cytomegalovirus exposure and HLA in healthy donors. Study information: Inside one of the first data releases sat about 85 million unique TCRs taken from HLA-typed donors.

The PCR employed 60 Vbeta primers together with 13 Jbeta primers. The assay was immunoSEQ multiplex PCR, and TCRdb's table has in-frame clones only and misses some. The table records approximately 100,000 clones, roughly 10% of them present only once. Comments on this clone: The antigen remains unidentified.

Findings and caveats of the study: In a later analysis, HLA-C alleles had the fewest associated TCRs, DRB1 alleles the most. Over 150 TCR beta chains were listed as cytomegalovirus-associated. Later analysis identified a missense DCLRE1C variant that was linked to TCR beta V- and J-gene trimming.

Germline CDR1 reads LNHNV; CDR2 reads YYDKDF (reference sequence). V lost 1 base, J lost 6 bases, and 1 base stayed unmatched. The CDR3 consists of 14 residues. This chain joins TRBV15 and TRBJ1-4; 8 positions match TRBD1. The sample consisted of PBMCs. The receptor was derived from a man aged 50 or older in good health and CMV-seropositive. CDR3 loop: CATSRGQGYEKLFF. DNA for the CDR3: TGTGCCACCAGCAGAGGACAGGGGTATGAAAAACTGTTTTTT.